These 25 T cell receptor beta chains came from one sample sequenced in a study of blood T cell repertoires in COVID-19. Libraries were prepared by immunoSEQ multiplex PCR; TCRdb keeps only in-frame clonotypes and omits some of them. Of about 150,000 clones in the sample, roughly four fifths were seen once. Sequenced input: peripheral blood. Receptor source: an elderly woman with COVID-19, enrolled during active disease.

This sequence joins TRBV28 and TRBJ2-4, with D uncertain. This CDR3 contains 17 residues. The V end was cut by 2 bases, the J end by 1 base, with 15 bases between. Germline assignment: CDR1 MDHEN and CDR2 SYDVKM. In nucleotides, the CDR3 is TGTGCCAGCAGTTTAGACATGATTCGGCTTGCCAAAAACATTCAGTACTTC. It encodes CASSLDMIRLAKNIQYF.

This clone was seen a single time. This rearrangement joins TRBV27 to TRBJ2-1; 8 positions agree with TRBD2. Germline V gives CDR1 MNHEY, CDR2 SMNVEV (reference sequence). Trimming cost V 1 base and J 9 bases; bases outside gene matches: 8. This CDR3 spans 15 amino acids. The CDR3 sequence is CASSLLAGSSAEQFF. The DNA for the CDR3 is TGTGCCAGCAGTTTATTAGCGGGATCCTCCGCTGAGCAGTTCTTC.

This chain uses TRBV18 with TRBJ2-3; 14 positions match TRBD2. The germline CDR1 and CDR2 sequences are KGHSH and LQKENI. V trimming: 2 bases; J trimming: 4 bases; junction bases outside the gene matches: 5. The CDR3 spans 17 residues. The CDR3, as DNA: TGTGCCAGCTCACCAACGACTAGCGGGGGGGCCGCAGATACGCAGTATTTT. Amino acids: CASSPTTSGGAADTQYF.

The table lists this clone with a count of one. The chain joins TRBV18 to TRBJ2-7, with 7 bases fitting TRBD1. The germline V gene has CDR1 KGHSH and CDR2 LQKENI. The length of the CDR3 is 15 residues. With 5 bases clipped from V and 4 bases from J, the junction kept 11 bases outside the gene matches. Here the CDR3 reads CASSAKRDSLYEQYF. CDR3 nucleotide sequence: TGTGCCAGCTCAGCTAAGAGGGACAGCTTATACGAGCAGTACTTC.

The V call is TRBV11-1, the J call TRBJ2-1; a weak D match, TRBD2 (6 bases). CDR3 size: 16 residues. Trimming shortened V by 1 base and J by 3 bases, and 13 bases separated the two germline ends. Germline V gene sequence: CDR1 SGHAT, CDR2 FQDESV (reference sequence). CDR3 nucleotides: TGTGCCAGCAGCTTAGGAACAGCGGGCGTCTACAATGAGCAGTTCTTC. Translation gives CASSLGTAGVYNEQFF.

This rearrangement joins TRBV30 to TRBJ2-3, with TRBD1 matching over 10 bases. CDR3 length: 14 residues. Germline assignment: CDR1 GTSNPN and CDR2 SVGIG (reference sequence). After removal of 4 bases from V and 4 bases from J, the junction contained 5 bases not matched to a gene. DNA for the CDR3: TGTGCCTGGACCCGGGACAGGGGTCCAGATACGCAGTATTTT. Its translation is CAWTRDRGPDTQYF.

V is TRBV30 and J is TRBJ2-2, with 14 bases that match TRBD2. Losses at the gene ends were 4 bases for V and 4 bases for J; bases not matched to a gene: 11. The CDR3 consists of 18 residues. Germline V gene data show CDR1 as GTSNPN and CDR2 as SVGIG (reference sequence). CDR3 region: CAWTPGTSGSIGTGELFF. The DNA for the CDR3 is TGTGCCTGGACCCCTGGGACTAGCGGGAGTATTGGCACCGGGGAGCTGTTTTTT. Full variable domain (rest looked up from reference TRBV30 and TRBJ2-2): SQTIHQWPATLVQPVGSPLSLECTVEGTSNPNLYWYRQAAGRGLQLLFYSVGIGQISSEVPQNLSASRPQDRQFILSSKKLLLSDSGFYLCAWTPGTSGSIGTGELFFGEGSRLTVL.

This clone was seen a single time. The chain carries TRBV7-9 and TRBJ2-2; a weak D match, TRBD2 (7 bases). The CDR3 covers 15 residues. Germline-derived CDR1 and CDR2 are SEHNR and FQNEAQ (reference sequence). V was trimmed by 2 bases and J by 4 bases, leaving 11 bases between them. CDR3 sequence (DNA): TGTGCCAGCAGCTTACGGGGGGCGTTCACCGGGGAGCTGTTTTTT. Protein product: CASSLRGAFTGELFF.

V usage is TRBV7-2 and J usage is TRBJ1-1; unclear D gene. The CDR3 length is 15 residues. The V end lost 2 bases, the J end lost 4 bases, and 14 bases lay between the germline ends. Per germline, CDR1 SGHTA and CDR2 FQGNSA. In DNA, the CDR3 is TGTGCCAGCAGCTTAAACGGGATTCTAGGCACTGAAGCTTTCTTT. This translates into CASSLNGILGTEAFF.

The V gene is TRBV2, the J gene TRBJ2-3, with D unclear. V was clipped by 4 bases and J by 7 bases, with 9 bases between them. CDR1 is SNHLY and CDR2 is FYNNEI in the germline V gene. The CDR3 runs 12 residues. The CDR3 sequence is CASSASTYTQYF. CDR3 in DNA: TGTGCCAGCAGTGCCTCGACTTATACGCAGTATTTT.

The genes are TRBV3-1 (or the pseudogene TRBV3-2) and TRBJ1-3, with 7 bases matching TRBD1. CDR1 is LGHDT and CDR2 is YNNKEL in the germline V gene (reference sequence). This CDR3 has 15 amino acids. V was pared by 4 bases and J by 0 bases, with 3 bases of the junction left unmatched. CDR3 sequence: CASSRGDSSGNTIYF. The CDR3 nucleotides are TGTGCCAGCAGCCGAGGGGACAGCTCTGGAAACACCATATATTTT.

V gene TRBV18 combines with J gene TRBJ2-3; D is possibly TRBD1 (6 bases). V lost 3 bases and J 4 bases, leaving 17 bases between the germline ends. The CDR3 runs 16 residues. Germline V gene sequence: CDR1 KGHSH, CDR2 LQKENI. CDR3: CASSPSAGVLADTQYF. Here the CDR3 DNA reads TGTGCCAGCTCACCGTCGGCAGGGGTGTTGGCAGATACGCAGTATTTT.

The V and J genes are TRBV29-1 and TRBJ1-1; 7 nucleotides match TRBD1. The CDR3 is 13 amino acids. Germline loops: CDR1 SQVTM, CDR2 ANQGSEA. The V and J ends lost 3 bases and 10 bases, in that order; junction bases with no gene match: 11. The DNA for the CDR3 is TGCAGCGTTGACGCCCCAGGGGGAGGATTAGCTTTCTTT. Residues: CSVDAPGGGLAFF.

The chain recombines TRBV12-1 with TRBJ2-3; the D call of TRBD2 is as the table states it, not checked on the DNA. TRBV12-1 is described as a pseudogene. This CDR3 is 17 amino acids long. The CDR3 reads CASSLGLAGAFTDTQYF. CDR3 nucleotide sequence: TGTGCCAGCAGCCTGGGACTAGCGGGGGCCTTCACAGATACGCAGTATTTT.

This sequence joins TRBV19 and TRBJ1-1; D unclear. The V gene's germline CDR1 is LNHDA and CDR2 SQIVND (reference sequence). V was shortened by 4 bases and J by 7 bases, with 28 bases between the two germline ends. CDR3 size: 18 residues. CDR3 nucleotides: TGTGCCAGTAGTAGCCCTTTTTTACCCGACGGGTCCTCCAGTGAAGCTTTCTTT. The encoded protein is CASSSPFLPDGSSSEAFF.

As DNA, the CDR3 is TGTGCCAGCAGCCCAGCGGGGCGGGGGATGAACACTGAAGCTTTCTTT. Its translation: CASSPAGRGMNTEAFF. The chain links TRBV3-1 (or the pseudogene TRBV3-2) to TRBJ1-1; maybe TRBD1 (5 bases). Trimming pared 4 bases from V and 0 bases from J, leaving 15 bases between. Germline CDR1 and CDR2: LGHDT and YNNKEL (reference sequence). CDR3 length equals 16 residues.

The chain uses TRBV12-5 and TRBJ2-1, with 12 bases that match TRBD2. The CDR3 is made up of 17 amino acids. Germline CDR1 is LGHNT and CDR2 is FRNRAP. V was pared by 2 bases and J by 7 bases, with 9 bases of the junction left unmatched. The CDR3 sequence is CASGLPTSGGRGNEQFF. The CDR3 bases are TGTGCTAGTGGTTTGCCAACTAGCGGGGGGCGGGGGAATGAGCAGTTCTTC.

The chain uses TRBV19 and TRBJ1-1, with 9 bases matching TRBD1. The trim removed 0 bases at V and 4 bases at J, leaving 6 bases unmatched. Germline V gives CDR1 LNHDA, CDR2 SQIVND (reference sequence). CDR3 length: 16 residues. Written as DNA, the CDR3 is TGTGCCAGTAGTATAGATCTGGGACAGGGTTTCACTGAAGCTTTCTTT. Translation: CASSIDLGQGFTEAFF.

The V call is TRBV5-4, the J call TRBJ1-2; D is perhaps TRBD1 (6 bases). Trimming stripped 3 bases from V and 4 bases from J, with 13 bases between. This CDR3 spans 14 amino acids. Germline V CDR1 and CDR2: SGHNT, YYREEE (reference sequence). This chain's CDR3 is CASSSPTGTYGYTF. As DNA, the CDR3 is TGTGCCAGCAGCTCGCCGACAGGAACCTATGGCTACACCTTC.

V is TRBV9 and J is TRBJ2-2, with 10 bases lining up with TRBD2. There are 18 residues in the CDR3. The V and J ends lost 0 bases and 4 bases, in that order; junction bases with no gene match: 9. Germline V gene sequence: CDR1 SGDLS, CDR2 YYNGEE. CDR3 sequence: CASSVGVAGGPVTGELFF. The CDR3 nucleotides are TGTGCCAGCAGCGTAGGAGTAGCGGGGGGCCCCGTCACCGGGGAGCTGTTTTTT.

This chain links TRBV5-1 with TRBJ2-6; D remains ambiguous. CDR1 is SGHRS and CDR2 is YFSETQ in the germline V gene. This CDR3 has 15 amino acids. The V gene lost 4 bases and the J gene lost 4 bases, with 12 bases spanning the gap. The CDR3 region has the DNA TGCGCCAGCAGCCGAGACATTGGCGGGGCCAACGTCCTGACTTTC. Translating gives CASSRDIGGANVLTF.

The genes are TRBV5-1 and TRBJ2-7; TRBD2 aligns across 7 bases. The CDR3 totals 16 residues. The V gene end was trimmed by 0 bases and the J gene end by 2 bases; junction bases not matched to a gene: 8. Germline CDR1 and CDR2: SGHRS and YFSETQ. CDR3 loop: CASSLDPSGNPYEQYF. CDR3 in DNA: TGCGCCAGCAGCTTGGATCCCAGCGGGAACCCCTACGAGCAGTACTTC.

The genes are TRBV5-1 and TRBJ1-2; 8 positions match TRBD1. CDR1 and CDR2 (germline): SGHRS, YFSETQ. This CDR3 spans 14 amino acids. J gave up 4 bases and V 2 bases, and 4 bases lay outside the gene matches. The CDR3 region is CASSLRTGIYGYTF. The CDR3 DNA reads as TGCGCCAGCAGCTTACGGACAGGGATCTATGGCTACACCTTC.

CDR3 DNA sequence: TGTGCCAGCTCACCACCGGCTGGAGAAATGTTCACAGATACGCAGTATTTT. Translating gives CASSPPAGEMFTDTQYF. The chain uses TRBV18 and TRBJ2-3; no firm D call. CDR1 is KGHSH, CDR2 LQKENI, per germline. The CDR3 covers 17 residues. V lost 0 bases, J lost 2 bases, and 15 bases lay in between. Based on the CDR3 plus reference TRBV18 and TRBJ2-3, the full variable domain is NAGVMQNPRHLVRRRGQEARLRCSPMKGHSHVYWYRQLPEEGLKFMVYLQKENIIDESGMPKERFSAEFPKEGPSILRIQQVVRGDSAAYFCASSPPAGEMFTDTQYFGPGTRLTVL.

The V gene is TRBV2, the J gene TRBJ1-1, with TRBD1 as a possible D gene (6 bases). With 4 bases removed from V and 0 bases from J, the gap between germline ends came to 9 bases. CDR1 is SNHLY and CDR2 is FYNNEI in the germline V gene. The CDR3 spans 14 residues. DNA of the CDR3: TGTGCCAGCAGTGTATGGGGGCTGAACACTGAAGCTTTCTTT. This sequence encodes CASSVWGLNTEAFF.